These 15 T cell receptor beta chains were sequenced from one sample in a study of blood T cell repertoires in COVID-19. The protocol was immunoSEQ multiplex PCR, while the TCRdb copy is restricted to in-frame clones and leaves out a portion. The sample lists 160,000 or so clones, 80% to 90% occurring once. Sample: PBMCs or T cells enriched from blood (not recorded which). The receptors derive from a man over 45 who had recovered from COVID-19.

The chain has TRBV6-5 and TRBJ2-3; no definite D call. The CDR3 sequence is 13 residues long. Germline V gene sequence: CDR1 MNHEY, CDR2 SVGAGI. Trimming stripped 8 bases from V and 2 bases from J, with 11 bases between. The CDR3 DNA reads TGTGCCAGCGAGCGAACGGACACAGATACGCAGTATTTT. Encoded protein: CASERTDTDTQYF.

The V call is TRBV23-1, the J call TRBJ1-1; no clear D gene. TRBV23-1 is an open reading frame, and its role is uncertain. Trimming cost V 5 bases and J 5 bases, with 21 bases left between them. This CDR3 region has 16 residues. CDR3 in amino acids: CASSFWRGLGKTEAFF. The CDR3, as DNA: TGCGCCAGCAGTTTCTGGCGCGGACTAGGGAAAACTGAAGCTTTCTTT.

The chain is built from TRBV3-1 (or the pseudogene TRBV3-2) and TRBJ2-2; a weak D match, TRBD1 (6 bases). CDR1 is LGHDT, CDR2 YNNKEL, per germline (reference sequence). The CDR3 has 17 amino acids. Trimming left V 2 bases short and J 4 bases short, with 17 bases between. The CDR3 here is CASSQWGHRASTGELFF. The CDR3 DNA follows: TGTGCCAGCAGCCAATGGGGGCACAGGGCTTCCACCGGGGAGCTGTTTTTT.

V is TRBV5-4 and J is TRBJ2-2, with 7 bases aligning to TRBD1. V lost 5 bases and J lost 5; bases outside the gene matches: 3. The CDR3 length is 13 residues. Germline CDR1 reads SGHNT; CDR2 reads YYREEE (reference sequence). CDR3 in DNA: TGTGCCAGCAGACAGACAGGGACCGGGGAGCTGTTTTTT. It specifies CASRQTGTGELFF.

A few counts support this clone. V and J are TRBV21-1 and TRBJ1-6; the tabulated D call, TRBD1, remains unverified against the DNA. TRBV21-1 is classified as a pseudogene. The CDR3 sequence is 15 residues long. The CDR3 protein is CASSKPPGADSPLHF. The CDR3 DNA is TGTGCCAGCAGCAAACCTCCTGGGGCTGATTCACCCCTCCACTTT.

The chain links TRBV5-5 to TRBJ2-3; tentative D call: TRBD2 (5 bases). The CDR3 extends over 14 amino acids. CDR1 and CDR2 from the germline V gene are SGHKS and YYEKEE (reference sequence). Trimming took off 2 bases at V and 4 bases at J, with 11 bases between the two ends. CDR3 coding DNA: TGTGCCAGCAGCTTCAATCCGGAGGCAGATACGCAGTATTTT. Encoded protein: CASSFNPEADTQYF.

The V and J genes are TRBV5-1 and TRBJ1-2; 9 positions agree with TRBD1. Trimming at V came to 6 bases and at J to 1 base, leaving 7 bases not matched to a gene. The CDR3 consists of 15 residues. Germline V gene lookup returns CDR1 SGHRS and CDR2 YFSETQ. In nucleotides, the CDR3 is TGCGCCAGCAACCCCACAGGGGGCCATAACTATGGCTACACCTTC. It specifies CASNPTGGHNYGYTF.

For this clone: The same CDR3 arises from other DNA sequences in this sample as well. CDR3 nucleotide sequence: TGTGCCAGCAGTTTCCTGAAGCGGGGTTCGTACAATGAGCAGTTCTTC. It is translated as CASSFLKRGSYNEQFF. The chain employs TRBV6-5 and TRBJ2-1; TRBD2 aligns across 7 bases. CDR1 MNHEY and CDR2 SVGAGI come from the germline V gene. V was pared by 4 bases and J by 4 bases, with 10 bases of the junction left unmatched. The length of the CDR3 is 16 residues.

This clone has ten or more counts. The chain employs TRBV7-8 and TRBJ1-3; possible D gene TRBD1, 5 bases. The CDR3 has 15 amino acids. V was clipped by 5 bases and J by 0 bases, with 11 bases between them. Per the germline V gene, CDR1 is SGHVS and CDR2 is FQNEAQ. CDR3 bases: TGTGCCAGCAGCCAGGACATCAGCTCTGGAAACACCATATATTTT. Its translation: CASSQDISSGNTIYF.

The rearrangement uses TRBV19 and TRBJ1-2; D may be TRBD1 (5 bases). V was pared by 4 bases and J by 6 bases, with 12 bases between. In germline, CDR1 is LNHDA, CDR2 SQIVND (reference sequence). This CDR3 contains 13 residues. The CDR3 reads CASSSTARDGYTF. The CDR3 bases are TGTGCCAGTAGTAGCACAGCCAGGGATGGCTACACCTTC.

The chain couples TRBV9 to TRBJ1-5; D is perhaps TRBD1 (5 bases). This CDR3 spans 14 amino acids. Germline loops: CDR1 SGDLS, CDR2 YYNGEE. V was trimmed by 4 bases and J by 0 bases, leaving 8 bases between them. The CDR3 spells CASSLDSSNQPQHF. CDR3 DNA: TGTGCCAGCAGCCTTGACAGTAGCAATCAGCCCCAGCATTTT.

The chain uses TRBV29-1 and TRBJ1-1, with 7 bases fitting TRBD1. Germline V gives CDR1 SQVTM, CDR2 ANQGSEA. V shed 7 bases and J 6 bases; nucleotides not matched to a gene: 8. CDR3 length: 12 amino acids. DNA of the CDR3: TGCAGCGCCCGGGGCCAGGGGGCTGAAGCTTTCTTT. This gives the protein CSARGQGAEAFF.

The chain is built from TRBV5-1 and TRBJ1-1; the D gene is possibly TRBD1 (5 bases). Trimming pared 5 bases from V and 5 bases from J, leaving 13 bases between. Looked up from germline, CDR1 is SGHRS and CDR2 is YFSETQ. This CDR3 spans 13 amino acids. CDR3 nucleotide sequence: TGCGCCAGCAGAGGCGTGGGGGGGACTGAAGCTTTCTTT. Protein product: CASRGVGGTEAFF.

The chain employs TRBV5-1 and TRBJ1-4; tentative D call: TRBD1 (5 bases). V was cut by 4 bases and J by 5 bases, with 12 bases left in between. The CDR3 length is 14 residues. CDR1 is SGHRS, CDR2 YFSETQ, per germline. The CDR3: CASSPTRGNEKLFF. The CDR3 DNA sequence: TGCGCCAGCAGCCCCACGCGGGGGAATGAAAAACTGTTTTTT.

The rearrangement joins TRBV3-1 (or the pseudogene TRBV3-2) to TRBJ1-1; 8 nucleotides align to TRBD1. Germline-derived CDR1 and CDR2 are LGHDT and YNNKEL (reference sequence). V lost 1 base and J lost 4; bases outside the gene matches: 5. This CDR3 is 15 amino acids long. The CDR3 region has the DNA TGTGCCAGCAGCCAAGCTTCCACAGGGGGCACTGAAGCTTTCTTT. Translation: CASSQASTGGTEAFF.